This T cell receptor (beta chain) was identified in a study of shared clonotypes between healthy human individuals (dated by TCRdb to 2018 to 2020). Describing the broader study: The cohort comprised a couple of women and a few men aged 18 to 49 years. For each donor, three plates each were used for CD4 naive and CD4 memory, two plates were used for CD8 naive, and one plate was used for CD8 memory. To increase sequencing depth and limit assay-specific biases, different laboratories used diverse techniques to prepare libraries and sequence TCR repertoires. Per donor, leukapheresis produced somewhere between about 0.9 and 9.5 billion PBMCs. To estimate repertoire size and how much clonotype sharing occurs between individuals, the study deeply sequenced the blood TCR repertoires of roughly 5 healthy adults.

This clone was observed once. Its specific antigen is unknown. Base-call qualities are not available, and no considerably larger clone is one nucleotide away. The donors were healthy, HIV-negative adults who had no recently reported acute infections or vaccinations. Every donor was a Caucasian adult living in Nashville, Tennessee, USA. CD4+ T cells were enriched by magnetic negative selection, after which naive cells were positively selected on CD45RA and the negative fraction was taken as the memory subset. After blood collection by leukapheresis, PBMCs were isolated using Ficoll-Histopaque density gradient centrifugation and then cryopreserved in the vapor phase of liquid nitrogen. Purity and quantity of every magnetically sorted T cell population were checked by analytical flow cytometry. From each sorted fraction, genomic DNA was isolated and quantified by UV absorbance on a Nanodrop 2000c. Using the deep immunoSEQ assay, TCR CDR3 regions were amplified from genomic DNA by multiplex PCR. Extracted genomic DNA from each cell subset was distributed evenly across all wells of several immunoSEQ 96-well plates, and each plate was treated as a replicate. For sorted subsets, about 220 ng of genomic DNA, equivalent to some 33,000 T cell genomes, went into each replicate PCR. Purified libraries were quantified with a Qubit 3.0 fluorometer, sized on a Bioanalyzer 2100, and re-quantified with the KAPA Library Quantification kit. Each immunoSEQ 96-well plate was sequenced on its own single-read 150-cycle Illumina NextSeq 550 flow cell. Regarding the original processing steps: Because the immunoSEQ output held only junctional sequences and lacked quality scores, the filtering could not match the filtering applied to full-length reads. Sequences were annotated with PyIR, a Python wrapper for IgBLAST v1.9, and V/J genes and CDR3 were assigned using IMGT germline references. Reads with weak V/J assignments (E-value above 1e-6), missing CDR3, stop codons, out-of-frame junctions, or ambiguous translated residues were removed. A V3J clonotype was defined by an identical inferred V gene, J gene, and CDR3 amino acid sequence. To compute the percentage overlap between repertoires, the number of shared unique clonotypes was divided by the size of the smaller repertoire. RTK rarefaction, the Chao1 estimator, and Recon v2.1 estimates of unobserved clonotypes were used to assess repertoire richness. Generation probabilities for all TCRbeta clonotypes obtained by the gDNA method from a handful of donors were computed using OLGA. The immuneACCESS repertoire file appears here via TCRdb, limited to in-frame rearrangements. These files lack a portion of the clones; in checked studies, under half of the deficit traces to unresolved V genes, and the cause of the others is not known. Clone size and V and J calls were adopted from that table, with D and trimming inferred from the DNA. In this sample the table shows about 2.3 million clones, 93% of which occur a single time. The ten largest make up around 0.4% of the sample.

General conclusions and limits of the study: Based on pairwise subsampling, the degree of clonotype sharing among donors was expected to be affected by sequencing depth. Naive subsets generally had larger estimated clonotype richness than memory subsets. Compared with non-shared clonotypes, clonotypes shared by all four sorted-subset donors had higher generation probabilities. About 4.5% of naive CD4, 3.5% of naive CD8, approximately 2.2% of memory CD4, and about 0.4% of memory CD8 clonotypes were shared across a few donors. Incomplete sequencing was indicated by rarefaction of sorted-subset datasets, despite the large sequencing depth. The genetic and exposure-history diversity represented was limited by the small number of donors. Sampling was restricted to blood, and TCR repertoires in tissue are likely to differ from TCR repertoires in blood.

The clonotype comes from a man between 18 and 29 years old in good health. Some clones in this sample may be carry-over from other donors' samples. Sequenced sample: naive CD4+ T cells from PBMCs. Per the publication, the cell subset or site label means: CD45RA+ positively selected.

The DNA reads as follows: TGTGCCAGCAGTGAAGGGAACAGGGGTTCCACTGAAGCTTTCTTT. This gives the protein CASSEGNRGSTEAFF. The sequence joins TRBV6-1 to TRBJ1-1, with 7 middle bases fitting TRBD1. V and J are trimmed by 1 base and 4 bases, and the gene matches miss 6 bases of the junction. Looking up the germline V gene yields CDR1 MNHNS and CDR2 SASEGT. The CDR3 contains 15 residues, cysteine and phenylalanine counted. Only the CDR3 portion is preserved as DNA: 45 bases, with reading frame beginning at the first base.